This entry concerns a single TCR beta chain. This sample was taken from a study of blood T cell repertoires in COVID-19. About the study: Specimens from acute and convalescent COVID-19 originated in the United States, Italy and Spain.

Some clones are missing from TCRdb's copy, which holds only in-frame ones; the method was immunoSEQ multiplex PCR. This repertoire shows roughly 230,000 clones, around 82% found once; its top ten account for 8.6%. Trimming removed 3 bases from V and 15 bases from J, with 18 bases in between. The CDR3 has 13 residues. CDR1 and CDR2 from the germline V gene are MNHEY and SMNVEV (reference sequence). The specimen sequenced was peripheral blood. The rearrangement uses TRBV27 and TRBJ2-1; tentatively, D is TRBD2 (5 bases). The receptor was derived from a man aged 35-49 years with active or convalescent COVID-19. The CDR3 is CASSLGRGKTLFF. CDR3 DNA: TGTGCCAGCAGTTTGGGCAGAGGGAAGACGCTGTTCTTC.